This TCR beta chain was retrieved from a study of Ad26.COV2.S vaccination and SARS-CoV-2 variants. About the research overall: Donor got 5x10^10 or 1x10^11 viral particles of Ad26.COV2.S. Study findings and constraints: Spike-specific TCR breadth was greater in vaccine than placebo recipients.

V dropped 3 bases and J dropped 7 bases, with 19 bases sitting between them. Germline assignment: CDR1 SGHVS and CDR2 FNYEAQ. CDR3 size: 15 residues. As to this clone: Its antigen remains unknown.

The table came from immunoSEQ multiplex PCR; TCRdb's copy has only in-frame clones and leaves some out. The table shows fewer than 400,000 clones, with about nine tenths occurring only once. The treatment denotes: some 20 received Ad26.COV2.S at low or high dose, single or two shots; about 5 received placebo; per-sample allocation not given. Collection of samples fell on day 63 after the first vaccine or placebo injection. Donation was by an adult aged 18-55 years who was in Boston. This vaccine is an Ad26 vector that expresses the Wuhan-strain SARS-CoV-2 spike. The TCR sequence derives from a person between 18 and 65 years old who received the Ad26.COV2.S COVID-19 vaccine or a placebo. Material: peripheral blood, obtained in a trial of Ad26.COV2.S vaccine versus placebo. V is TRBV7-6 and J is TRBJ2-7; tentatively, D is TRBD1 (6 bases). The CDR3 is CASSLGAQGSGEQYF. The CDR3 bases are TGTGCCAGCAGCTTGGGGGCTCAGGGGAGTGGGGAGCAGTACTTC.